One sample yielded the 22 T cell receptor beta chains listed below, sequenced in a study of identical twins. TCRdb fed the 5' RACE reads into MiXCR, producing one record per CDR3 protein. Of approximately 230,000 distinct CDR3 sequences in the sample, about an eighth are singletons; the top ten hold around 8.3%. Sequencing input: memory (CD45RO+) T cells sorted from blood. The receptors were sampled from a woman younger than 30 in good health.

This chain links TRBV2 with TRBJ1-5; D is undetermined. V gave up 1 base and J gave up 5 bases, with 3 bases separating them. Germline CDR1 is SNHLY and CDR2 is FYNNEI. CDR3 length equals 12 residues. The CDR3 DNA reads TGTGCCAGCAGTGAAGAACATCAGCCCCAGCATTTT. It yields the protein CASSEEHQPQHF. The full variable domain, completed using reference TRBV2 and TRBJ1-5, is EPEVTQTPSHQVTQMGQEVILRCVPISNHLYFYWYRQILGQKVEFLVSFYNNEISEKSEIFDDQFSVERPDGSNFTLKIRSTKLEDSAMYFCASSEEHQPQHFGDGTRLSIL.

This clonotype was detected only a few times. This chain joins TRBV7-2 and TRBJ2-5; D might be TRBD2 (5 bases). CDR1 is SGHTA and CDR2 is FQGNSA in the germline V gene. The length of the CDR3 is 13 residues. The germline V and J ends were trimmed by 1 base and 5 bases, with 8 bases remaining between them. DNA of the CDR3: TGTGCCAGCAGCTTAGAGCCGGGGGAGACCCAGTACTTC. Its protein product is CASSLEPGETQYF.

Only one count was recorded for this clonotype. The chain recombines TRBV30 with TRBJ1-2; the D is unclear. The V end was cut by 2 bases, the J end by 5 bases, with 9 bases between. In germline, CDR1 is GTSNPN, CDR2 SVGIG (reference sequence). The CDR3 contains 12 residues. The CDR3 region is CAWSILEYGYTF. Here the CDR3 DNA reads TGTGCCTGGAGTATCCTGGAGTATGGCTACACCTTC.

This rearrangement joins TRBV20-1 to TRBJ1-1; possible D gene TRBD1, 5 bases. The CDR3 has 13 amino acids. Trimming stripped 6 bases from V and 0 bases from J, with 11 bases between. Germline CDR1 and CDR2: DFQATT and SNEGSKA (reference sequence). This CDR3 reads CSAQGPLNTEAFF. For the CDR3, the DNA is TGCAGTGCCCAGGGACCTCTGAACACTGAAGCTTTCTTT.

This clonotype was observed many times. The chain joins TRBV4-3 to TRBJ2-7, with TRBD2 as a possible D gene (5 bases). The germline V gene encodes CDR1 LGHNA and CDR2 YSLEER. CDR3 length: 13 amino acids. V was pared by 0 bases and J by 6 bases, with 9 bases between. CDR3 residues: CASSQDLGAEQYF. CDR3 bases: TGCGCCAGCAGCCAAGACTTGGGAGCCGAGCAGTACTTC.

This clonotype was found many times. The chain recombines TRBV20-1 with TRBJ2-5; maybe TRBD1 (5 bases). This CDR3 is built from 14 residues. CDR1 and CDR2 from the germline V gene are DFQATT and SNEGSKA (reference sequence). Trimming pared 6 bases from V and 5 bases from J, leaving 19 bases between. As DNA, the CDR3 is TGCAGTGCAACTCAGACAGTGCAGGGCGAGACCCAGTACTTC. As protein: CSATQTVQGETQYF.

The J gene is TRBJ1-3, the V gene TRBV12-3 or TRBV12-4, with D unclear. The CDR3 covers 13 residues. V lost 6 bases to trimming and J lost 11 bases, with 17 bases between them. CDR3 sequence (DNA): TGTGCCAGCAGCCTTTCCGGGCAAGGGCCCATATATTTT. It is translated as CASSLSGQGPIYF.

This rearrangement joins TRBV30 to TRBJ2-4; D perhaps matches TRBD2 (5 bases). Per the germline V gene, CDR1 is GTSNPN and CDR2 is SVGIG (reference sequence). The V end was cut by 0 bases, the J end by 0 bases, with 12 bases between. The CDR3 runs 16 residues. CDR3 coding DNA: TGTGCCTGGAGTGTACGGGAATTGGTAGCCAAAAACATTCAGTACTTC. It encodes CAWSVRELVAKNIQYF.

This clonotype appeared a few times. The gene calls are TRBV9 and TRBJ2-2; D perhaps matches TRBD2 (5 bases). The V gene's germline CDR1 is SGDLS and CDR2 YYNGEE. The length of the CDR3 is 16 residues. Trimming removed 1 base from V and 0 bases from J, with 10 bases in between. As DNA, the CDR3 is TGTGCCAGCAGCGTAAACAGCGGAGCGAACACCGGGGAGCTGTTTTTT. Protein: CASSVNSGANTGELFF.

This clonotype was recorded many times. The chain recombines TRBV12-3 or TRBV12-4 with TRBJ1-5, with TRBD1 matching over 7 bases. The CDR3 covers 14 residues. The junction had 9 bases not matched to a gene; V was cut back by 6 bases and J by 7 bases. CDR3 nucleotide sequence: TGTGCCAGCAGGGTTACGACAGGGCGACAGCCCCAGCATTTT. Its translation: CASRVTTGRQPQHF.

V usage is TRBV12-3 or TRBV12-4 and J usage is TRBJ2-5; no reliable D call. The CDR3 extends over 13 amino acids. Trimming took off 2 bases at V and 7 bases at J, with 11 bases between the two ends. The CDR3 DNA reads as TGTGCCAGCAGTTTAAGCCCCGCCGGGACCCAGTACTTC. This translates into CASSLSPAGTQYF.

The CDR3 region is CASSRGQAGNTIYF. CDR3 DNA: TGTGCCAGCAGCCGTGGACAGGCTGGAAACACCATATATTTT. The chain couples TRBV3-1 to TRBJ1-3; 7 bases align to TRBD1. V lost 4 bases, J lost 2 bases, and 2 bases stayed unmatched. CDR1 and CDR2 from the germline V gene are LGHDT and YNNKEL (reference sequence). This CDR3 has 14 residues. Looking up the rest from reference TRBV3-1 and TRBJ1-3 gives the full variable domain: DTAVSQTPKYLVTQMGNDKSIKCEQNLGHDTMYWYKQDSKKFLKIMFSYNNKELIINETVPNRFSPKSPDKAHLNLHINSLELGDSAVYFCASSRGQAGNTIYFGEGSWLTVV.

This clonotype occurred a few times. V is TRBV29-1 and J is TRBJ2-2; weak D call: TRBD2 (6 bases). Trimming removed 7 bases at V and 6 bases at J, with 15 bases between. The CDR3 extends over 13 amino acids. Per the germline V gene, CDR1 is SQVTM and CDR2 is ANQGSEA. The CDR3 spells CSALSTGAGELFF. CDR3 nucleotide sequence: TGCAGCGCCTTGAGTACGGGGGCCGGGGAGCTGTTTTTT.

This chain uses TRBV12-3 or TRBV12-4 with TRBJ2-1; unclear D gene. Trimming removed 2 bases from V and 5 bases from J, with 10 bases in between. This CDR3 is built from 14 residues. CDR3 protein: CASSLRARHNEQFF. CDR3 bases: TGTGCCAGCAGTTTACGGGCGCGGCACAATGAGCAGTTCTTC.

J is TRBJ1-1 and V is TRBV6-2 or TRBV6-3, with D possibly TRBD1 on 6 matching bases. Germline assignment: CDR1 MNHEY and CDR2 SVGEGT. CDR3 length: 14 residues. V lost 6 bases to trimming and J lost 1 base, with 12 bases between them. In nucleotides, the CDR3 is TGTGCCAGCAGCCGACAGGCGGAGAACACTGAAGCTTTCTTT. Translating it yields CASSRQAENTEAFF.

CDR3 in amino acids: CASSLHREAFF. For the CDR3, the DNA is TGTGCCAGCAGCCTACACCGGGAAGCTTTCTTT. The chain links TRBV11-2 to TRBJ1-1; no reliable D call. Germline assignment: CDR1 SGHAT and CDR2 FQNNGV. V dropped 5 bases and J dropped 8 bases, with 9 bases sitting between them. The CDR3 totals 11 residues.

This clonotype was counted between two and nine times. The chain carries TRBV5-1 and TRBJ1-1; TRBD1 agrees at 8 bases. Germline CDR1 SGHRS, CDR2 YFSETQ. This CDR3 region has 16 residues. The trim removed 4 bases at V and 3 bases at J, leaving 11 bases unmatched. CDR3 residues: CASSSIRDRSDTEAFF. CDR3 nucleotides: TGCGCCAGCAGCAGTATTAGGGACAGGTCGGACACTGAAGCTTTCTTT.

The gene calls are TRBV6-2 or TRBV6-3 and TRBJ1-1; D gene unclear. V lost 5 bases and J 12 bases, leaving 13 bases between the germline ends. The CDR3 loop spans 11 amino acids. CDR1 and CDR2 (germline): MNHEY, SVGEGT. CDR3 bases: TGTGCCAGCAGTCGAGGTCGGGGTTCTTTCTTT. Translated: CASSRGRGSFF.

This rearrangement joins TRBV6-4 to TRBJ2-3; 16 bases agree with TRBD2. V was pared by 6 bases and J by 9 bases, with 9 bases of the junction left unmatched. From germline, CDR1 is MRHNA and CDR2 SNTAGT. The CDR3 runs 16 residues. CDR3 amino acids: CASSLGTSGGAGTQYF. The CDR3 coding sequence is TGTGCCAGCAGCCTCGGGACTAGCGGGGGGGCAGGGACGCAGTATTTT.

This chain joins TRBV19 and TRBJ2-1; D possibly corresponds to TRBD1 (5 bases). V gave up 5 bases and J gave up 5 bases, with 16 bases separating them. The CDR3 is 15 amino acids. Per germline, CDR1 LNHDA and CDR2 SQIVND (reference sequence). CDR3 nucleotide sequence: TGTGCCAGTAGTGCCCCGACCGACAGCCACAATGAGCAGTTCTTC. The encoded protein is CASSAPTDSHNEQFF.

This clonotype was seen a few times. V is TRBV7-3 and J is TRBJ1-1; possible D gene TRBD1, 6 bases. The V and J ends lost 8 bases and 3 bases respectively, with 13 bases between them. This CDR3 has 13 amino acids. The V gene's germline CDR1 is SGHTA and CDR2 FQGTGA. The CDR3 spells CASGEGGDTEAFF. The CDR3 DNA sequence: TGTGCCAGCGGAGAAGGGGGGGACACTGAAGCTTTCTTT.

This clonotype has a handful of counts. The chain has TRBV20-1 and TRBJ1-2; tentatively, D is TRBD1 (5 bases). V was pared by 6 bases and J by 0 bases, with 11 bases between. The CDR3 is 13 amino acids. Per the germline V gene, CDR1 is DFQATT and CDR2 is SNEGSKA (reference sequence). CDR3 loop: CSATGRTNYGYTF. Here the CDR3 DNA reads TGCAGTGCCACGGGACGTACTAACTATGGCTACACCTTC.